This record covers a single T cell receptor beta chain. These data are taken from a study of OX40 agonist ivuxolimab in advanced cancers. Across the whole study: Partial responses were recorded for three patients, including one with hepatocellular carcinoma and two with cutaneous melanoma.

V lost 4 bases to trimming and J lost 5 bases, with 14 bases between them. The CDR3 loop spans 14 amino acids. Germline assignment: CDR1 SGHRS and CDR2 YFSETQ. Assay used: immunoSEQ multiplex PCR; TCRdb lists only in-frame clones, some missing. The sample records some 38,000 clones, approximately 90% being singletons. The material sequenced was CD4+ or CD8+ T cells sorted from blood, taken in a trial of the OX40 agonist ivuxolimab. The sequence came from an adult with an advanced solid tumor such as melanoma, head and neck, liver or kidney cancer. V usage is TRBV5-1 and J usage is TRBJ2-3; perhaps TRBD2 as D (6 bases). The CDR3 here is CASSPRTNRDTQYF. The DNA for the CDR3 is TGCGCCAGCAGCCCTCGGACTAACCGAGATACGCAGTATTTT.